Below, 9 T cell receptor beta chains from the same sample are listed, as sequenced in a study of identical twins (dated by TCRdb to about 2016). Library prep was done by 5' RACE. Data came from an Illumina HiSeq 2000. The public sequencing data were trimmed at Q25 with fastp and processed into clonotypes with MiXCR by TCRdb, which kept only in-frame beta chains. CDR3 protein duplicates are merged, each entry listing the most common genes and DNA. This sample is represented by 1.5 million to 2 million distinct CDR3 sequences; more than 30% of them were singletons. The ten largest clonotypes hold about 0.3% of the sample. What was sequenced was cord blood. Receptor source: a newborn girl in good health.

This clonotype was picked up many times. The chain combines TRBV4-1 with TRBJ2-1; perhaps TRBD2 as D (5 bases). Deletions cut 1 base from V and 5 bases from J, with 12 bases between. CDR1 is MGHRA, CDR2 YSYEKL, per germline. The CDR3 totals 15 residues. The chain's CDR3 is CASSQVGVAHNEQFF. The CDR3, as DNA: TGCGCCAGCAGCCAAGTCGGGGTAGCACACAATGAGCAGTTCTTC.

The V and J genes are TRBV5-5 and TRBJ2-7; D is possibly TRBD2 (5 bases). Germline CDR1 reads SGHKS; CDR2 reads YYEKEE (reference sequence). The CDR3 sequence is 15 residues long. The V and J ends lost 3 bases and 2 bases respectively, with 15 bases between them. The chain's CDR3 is CASSSGGPLTYEQYF. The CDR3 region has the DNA TGTGCCAGCAGCTCCGGAGGTCCCCTAACCTACGAGCAGTACTTC.

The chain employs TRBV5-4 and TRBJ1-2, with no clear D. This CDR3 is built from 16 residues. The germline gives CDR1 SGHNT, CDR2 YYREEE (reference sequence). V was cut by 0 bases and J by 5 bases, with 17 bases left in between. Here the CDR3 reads CASSLAGTGKGYGYTF. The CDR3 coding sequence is TGTGCCAGCAGCTTGGCCGGTACGGGGAAAGGATATGGCTACACCTTC.

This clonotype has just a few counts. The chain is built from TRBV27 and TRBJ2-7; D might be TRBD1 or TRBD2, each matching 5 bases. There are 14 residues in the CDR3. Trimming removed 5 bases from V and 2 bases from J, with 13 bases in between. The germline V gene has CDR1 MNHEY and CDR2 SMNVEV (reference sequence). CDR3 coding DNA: TGTGCCAGCAGTCACCGGGACGTAACCTACGAGCAGTACTTC. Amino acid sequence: CASSHRDVTYEQYF.

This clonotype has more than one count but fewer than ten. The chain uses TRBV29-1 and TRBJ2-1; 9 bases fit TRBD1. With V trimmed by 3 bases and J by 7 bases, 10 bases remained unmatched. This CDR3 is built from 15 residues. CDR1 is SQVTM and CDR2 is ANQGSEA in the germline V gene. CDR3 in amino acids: CSVDAGTGITNEQFF. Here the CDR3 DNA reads TGCAGCGTTGACGCCGGGACAGGGATTACAAATGAGCAGTTCTTC.

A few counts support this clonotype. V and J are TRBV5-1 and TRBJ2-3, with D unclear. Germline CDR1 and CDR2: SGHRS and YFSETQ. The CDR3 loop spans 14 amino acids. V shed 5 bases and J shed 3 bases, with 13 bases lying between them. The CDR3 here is CASRWTPRTDTQYF. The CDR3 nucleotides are TGCGCCAGCAGATGGACCCCACGGACAGATACGCAGTATTTT.

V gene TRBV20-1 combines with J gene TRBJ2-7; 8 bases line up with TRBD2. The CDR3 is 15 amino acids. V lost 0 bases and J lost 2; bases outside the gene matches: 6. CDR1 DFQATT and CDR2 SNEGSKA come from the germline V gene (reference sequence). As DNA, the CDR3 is TGCAGTGCTAGAGAGGCGGGAGGACCTGCCTACGAGCAGTACTTC. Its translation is CSAREAGGPAYEQYF.

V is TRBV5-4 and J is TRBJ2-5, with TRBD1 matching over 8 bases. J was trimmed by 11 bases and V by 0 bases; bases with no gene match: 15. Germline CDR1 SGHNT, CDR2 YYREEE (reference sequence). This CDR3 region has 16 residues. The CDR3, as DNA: TGTGCCAGCAGCTTGGCCGGGACAGGACCCTACAATGAGCAGTACTTC. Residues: CASSLAGTGPYNEQYF.

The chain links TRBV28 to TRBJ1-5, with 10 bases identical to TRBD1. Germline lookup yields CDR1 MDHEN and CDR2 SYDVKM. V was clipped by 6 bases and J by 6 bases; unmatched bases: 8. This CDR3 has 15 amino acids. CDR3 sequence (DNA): TGTGCCAGCAGAAAGCCGGGACAGGGGTCTCAGCCCCAGCATTTT. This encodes CASRKPGQGSQPQHF.